This is a list of T cell receptor beta chains from one sample in a study of blood T cells in healthy people across ages. One entry per CDR3 protein, called by TCRdb with MiXCR from the 5' RACE reads. The sample includes about 680,000 distinct CDR3 sequences, 45% to 50% of them seen just once. The sequenced sample consisted of blood. The receptors come from a woman aged 55-69 years in good health. Both conserved end residues are part of each CDR3. The order of the fields is CDR3 length, clone size, V gene, D gene, J gene, CDR3 DNA, CDR3 protein. A D gene is named only where the DNA matches it firmly. A row's size may be missing; if present it is once, few, many or a size class.

>15|NA|TRBV20-1|TRBD2|TRBJ2-1
TGCAATGCTGACCAAGCGGGAGAAATGAGCAATGAGCAGTTCTTC
CNADQAGEMSNEQFF
>14|NA|TRBV25-1|NA|TRBJ1-6
TGTGCCAGCAGTTGGGCCCCTTTAGGGTCACCCCTCCACTTT
CASSWAPLGSPLHF
>17|once|TRBV20-1|NA|TRBJ1-5
TGCAGTGCTAGAGAACGGGTGGGGGGCTCGAGCAGTCAGCCCCAGCATTTT
CSARERVGGSSSQPQHF
>14|NA|TRBV5-1|TRBD1|TRBJ1-1
TGCGCCAGCAGCTCTCTTCCGGGACAGTCTGAAGCTTTCTTT
CASSSLPGQSEAFF
>12|NA|TRBV7-2|NA|TRBJ2-7
TGTGCCGGCAGCCCGAGCTCCTACGAGCAGTACTTC
CAGSPSSYEQYF
>19|NA|TRBV7-9|TRBD2|TRBJ2-7
TGTGTCAGCAGCTTAGCGTGGGGGATTAGCGGGAGCTCCTACAATGAGCAGTACTTC
CVSSLAWGISGSSYNEQYF
>15|once|TRBV10-3|NA|TRBJ1-1
TGTGCCATCAGTGAGTCGCGGTTTACGAACACTGAAGCTTTCTTT
CAISESRFTNTEAFF
>15|NA|TRBV20-1|TRBD2|TRBJ2-5
TGCAGTGCTGGGGGGACTAGCGGCGAGAAAGAGACCCAGTACTTC
CSAGGTSGEKETQYF
>16|NA|TRBV7-2|NA|TRBJ2-7
TGTGCCAGCAGCTTAACGGGGTCTAGCGTAACCTACGAGCAGTACTTC
CASSLTGSSVTYEQYF
>14|once|TRBV29-1|NA|TRBJ2-6
TGCAGCGTAATCGACAGCTCTGGGGCCAACGTCCCGACTTTC
CSVIDSSGANVPTF
>17|few|TRBV6-5|NA|TRBJ2-5
TGTGCCAGCAGCCACTCTTGGGCCCCACAGACTCAAGAGACCCAGTACTTC
CASSHSWAPQTQETQYF